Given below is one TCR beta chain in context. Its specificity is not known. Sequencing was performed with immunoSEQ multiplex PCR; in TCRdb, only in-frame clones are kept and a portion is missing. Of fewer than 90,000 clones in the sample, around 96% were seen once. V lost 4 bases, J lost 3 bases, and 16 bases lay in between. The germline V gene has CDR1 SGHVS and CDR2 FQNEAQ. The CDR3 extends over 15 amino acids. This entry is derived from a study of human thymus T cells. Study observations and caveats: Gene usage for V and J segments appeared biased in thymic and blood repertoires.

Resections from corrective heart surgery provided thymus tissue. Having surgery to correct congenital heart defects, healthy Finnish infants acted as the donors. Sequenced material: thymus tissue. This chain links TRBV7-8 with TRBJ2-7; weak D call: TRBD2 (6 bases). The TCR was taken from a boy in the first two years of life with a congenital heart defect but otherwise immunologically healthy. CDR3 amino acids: CASSSSGWGDYEQYF. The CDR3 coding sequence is TGTGCCAGCAGCTCCTCGGGGTGGGGGGACTACGAGCAGTACTTC.